The 12 T cell receptor beta chains given below trace back to one sample, sequenced in a study of T cells of healthy individuals. TCRdb re-called the 5' RACE reads through MiXCR, storing one row per CDR3 protein. Of about 96,000 distinct CDR3 sequences in the sample, 15% to 20% were seen once. These receptors all come from a human donor in good health.

The gene calls are TRBV20-1 and TRBJ1-1; TRBD1 agrees at 8 bases. Germline CDR1 DFQATT, CDR2 SNEGSKA (reference sequence). This CDR3 has 12 residues. CDR3 DNA sequence: TGCAGGAGGACAGGGTTGAACACTGAAGCTTTCTTT. It specifies CRRTGLNTEAFF.

This clonotype was detected ten times or more. The chain employs TRBV15 and TRBJ2-4, with D uncertain. The CDR3 is 13 amino acids. V lost 8 bases and J 7 bases, leaving 15 bases between the germline ends. Germline CDR1 reads LNHNV; CDR2 reads YYDKDF (reference sequence). The CDR3 nucleotides are TGTGCCACCGGGCCAGGCCGACTTAACATTCAGTACTTC. It is translated as CATGPGRLNIQYF.

V gene TRBV5-1 combines with J gene TRBJ1-2; 11 bases match TRBD1. This CDR3 is built from 15 residues. V was pared by 0 bases and J by 5 bases, with 3 bases of the junction left unmatched. Germline CDR1 and CDR2: SGHRS and YFSETQ. DNA for the CDR3: TGCGCCAGCAGCTTGGTTGGACAGGGGGCATATGGCTACACCTTC. Translation gives CASSLVGQGAYGYTF.

The V gene is TRBV24-1, the J gene TRBJ2-2, with TRBD2 matching over 12 bases. The CDR3 is 18 amino acids. V was pared by 4 bases and J by 4 bases, with 9 bases of the junction left unmatched. The germline CDR1 and CDR2 sequences are KGHDR and SFDVKD. CDR3 in amino acids: CATSDPTTSGRATGELFF. The CDR3 DNA sequence: TGTGCCACCAGTGACCCGACGACTAGCGGGAGAGCCACCGGGGAGCTGTTTTTT.

V gene TRBV11-2 combines with J gene TRBJ2-1; D is perhaps TRBD1 (6 bases). The CDR3 spans 16 residues. V was shortened by 1 base and J by 5 bases, with 15 bases between the two germline ends. Germline-derived CDR1 and CDR2 are SGHAT and FQNNGV. The CDR3 DNA is TGTGCCAGCAGCTTAGTAGGTGGGGGCCTTAACAATGAGCAGTTCTTC. It is translated as CASSLVGGGLNNEQFF. Filled out from reference TRBV11-2 and TRBJ2-1, the complete variable domain reads EAGVAQSPRYKIIEKRQSVAFWCNPISGHATLYWYQQILGQGPKLLIQFQNNGVVDDSQLPKDRFSAERLKGVDSTLKIQPAKLEDSAVYLCASSLVGGGLNNEQFFGPGTRLTVL.

This clonotype was found many times. The chain has TRBV27 and TRBJ1-5; weak D call: TRBD1 (6 bases). V lost 6 bases and J lost 1, with 10 bases in between. CDR1 MNHEY and CDR2 SMNVEV come from the germline V gene (reference sequence). The CDR3 extends over 14 amino acids. The CDR3 DNA follows: TGTGCCAGCAGACAGGGAGGGAGCAATCAGCCCCAGCATTTT. Protein: CASRQGGSNQPQHF.

The CDR3 is CSARSGTQGALADSPLHF. The CDR3 nucleotides are TGCAGTGCTAGATCGGGAACTCAGGGGGCGCTTGCTGATTCACCCCTCCACTTT. The chain employs TRBV20-1 and TRBJ1-6; TRBD1 agrees at 8 bases. With 2 bases clipped from V and 8 bases from J, the junction kept 17 bases outside the gene matches. Germline V gives CDR1 DFQATT, CDR2 SNEGSKA (reference sequence). This CDR3 is built from 18 residues.

The J gene is TRBJ2-7, the V gene TRBV29-1, with 7 positions matching TRBD1. The CDR3 has 15 residues. With V trimmed by 6 bases and J by 2 bases, 13 bases remained unmatched. CDR1 and CDR2 from the germline V gene are SQVTM and ANQGSEA. The CDR3 is CSVKGWTGAAYEQYF. In DNA, the CDR3 is TGCAGCGTCAAAGGTTGGACAGGTGCCGCCTACGAGCAGTACTTC.

The rearrangement links TRBV12-5 to TRBJ2-1; D not resolved. This CDR3 has 11 residues. V was clipped by 5 bases and J by 7 bases, with 6 bases between them. Germline-derived CDR1 and CDR2 are LGHNT and FRNRAP. CDR3 sequence reads: CASGQGNEQFF. CDR3 in DNA: TGTGCTAGTGGTCAAGGGAATGAGCAGTTCTTC. Supplemented by reference TRBV12-5 and TRBJ2-1, the full variable domain reads DARVTQTPRHKVTEMGQEVTMRCQPILGHNTVFWYRQTMMQGLELLAYFRNRAPLDDSGMPKDRFSAEMPDATLATLKIQPSEPRDSAVYFCASGQGNEQFFGPGTRLTVL.

The chain couples TRBV6-5 to TRBJ2-7; 8 nucleotides align to TRBD2. The CDR3 contains 15 residues. Per germline, CDR1 MNHEY and CDR2 SVGAGI. The V and J ends lost 3 bases and 0 bases, in that order; junction bases with no gene match: 4. The CDR3 region has the DNA TGTGCCAGCAGTTATCGACTAGCGAGCTCCTACGAGCAGTACTTC. Translated, it gives CASSYRLASSYEQYF.

This clonotype showed up just a few times. The gene calls are TRBV15 and TRBJ2-1; 13 positions agree with TRBD2. Trimming cost V 1 base and J 3 bases; bases outside gene matches: 3. This CDR3 region has 17 residues. From germline, CDR1 is LNHNV and CDR2 YYDKDF (reference sequence). The CDR3 here is CATSRGGLAGLYNEQFF. For the CDR3, the DNA is TGTGCCACCAGCAGAGGGGGACTAGCGGGACTCTACAATGAGCAGTTCTTC.

This clonotype was seen a handful of times. In DNA form, the CDR3 reads TGTGCCAGCAGTTTGGGGCTAGCGGGGACTGGTTACAATGAGCAGTTCTTC. It codes for CASSLGLAGTGYNEQFF. V usage is TRBV28 and J usage is TRBJ2-1, with 9 bases matching TRBD2. The CDR3 is made up of 17 amino acids. The V gene's germline CDR1 is MDHEN and CDR2 SYDVKM. Trimming at V came to 3 bases and at J to 4 bases, leaving 10 bases not matched to a gene.